This T cell receptor (beta chain) was profiled in a study of vaccination effects on CD4 cells after COVID-19. Study-level points and caveats: Late post-vaccination samples showed marked contraction of infection- and vaccine-induced clones.

Concerning this clone: What it binds is unknown.

CDR3 length: 14 amino acids. Germline trimming cut 5 bases from V and 7 bases from J; bases unmatched to any gene: 7. CDR1 and CDR2 (germline): SGHTA, FQGNSA. Sequencing in the ViraFEST assay came after antigen-specific CD4+ T cells had been expanded with viral peptide pools, which were used to stimulate PBMC. Researchers isolated CD4+ T cells once less than 13 days of culture had elapsed. Confirmation by PCR established that the person had SARS-CoV-2 infection between March and December 2020. Assay used: immunoSEQ multiplex PCR; TCRdb lists only in-frame clones, some missing. The sample shows around 20,000 clones, over 65% of them seen only once.

This specimen consisted of CD4+ T cells from PBMCs cultured with a peptide pool, obtained before COVID-19 vaccination. The receptor's source is a human donor who had a prior SARS-CoV-2 infection. The chain uses TRBV7-2 and TRBJ1-4; 7 bases match TRBD1. CDR3 coding DNA: TGTGCCAGCAGCCAAAACAGGGGTGGTGAAAAACTGTTTTTT. It yields the protein CASSQNRGGEKLFF.